Listed below are T cell receptor beta chains from one sample, sequenced in a study of T cell responses to AZD1222 COVID-19 vaccine. The method was immunoSEQ multiplex PCR; TCRdb's version includes in-frame clones alone and lacks a portion of them. Of about 130,000 clones listed, roughly nine tenths are singletons. Sequenced here: peripheral blood, sampled 28 days after the second AZD1222 dose. The receptors were gathered from an adult who received the AZD1222 COVID-19 vaccine. Both conserved end residues are part of each CDR3. The order of the fields is J gene, V gene, clone size, D gene, CDR3 protein, CDR3 DNA. A D gene is named only where the DNA matches it firmly. A clone size is listed for some rows: how often the clone was seen (once, few, many), or a class if it is expanded.

j_call: TRBJ1-3; v_call: TRBV7-9; clone_size: NA; d_call: NA; cdr3_aa: CASSLVNTIYF; cdr3_nt: TGTGCCAGCAGCTTAGTTAACACCATATATTTT
j_call: TRBJ1-2; v_call: TRBV6-5; clone_size: once; d_call: NA; cdr3_aa: CASRDLFPYGYTF; cdr3_nt: TGTGCCAGCAGGGATCTCTTCCCCTATGGCTACACCTTC
j_call: TRBJ1-5; v_call: TRBV12-3/TRBV12-4; clone_size: NA; d_call: NA; cdr3_aa: CASSYVPGQPQHF; cdr3_nt: TGTGCCAGCAGTTATGTCCCAGGGCAGCCCCAGCATTTT
j_call: TRBJ1-2; v_call: TRBV18; clone_size: NA; d_call: NA; cdr3_aa: CASSLDRIYGYTF; cdr3_nt: TGTGCCAGCTCACTTGACAGAATCTATGGCTACACCTTC
j_call: TRBJ1-2; v_call: TRBV3-1/TRBV3-2; clone_size: NA; d_call: TRBD1; cdr3_aa: CASSQGTGKWDGYTF; cdr3_nt: TGTGCCAGCAGCCAAGGGACAGGGAAGTGGGATGGCTACACCTTC
j_call: TRBJ1-1; v_call: TRBV5-6; clone_size: NA; d_call: NA; cdr3_aa: CASSPRGTEAFF; cdr3_nt: TGTGCCAGCAGCCCTCGGGGGACGGAAGCTTTCTTT
j_call: TRBJ1-4; v_call: TRBV14; clone_size: once; d_call: NA; cdr3_aa: CASSQSHRNEKLFF; cdr3_nt: TGTGCCAGCAGCCAATCCCACAGAAATGAAAAACTGTTTTTT
j_call: TRBJ2-7; v_call: TRBV5-4; clone_size: few; d_call: NA; cdr3_aa: CASSFPAGHWYF; cdr3_nt: TGTGCCAGCAGTTTCCCTGCCGGACATTGGTACTTC
j_call: TRBJ2-7; v_call: TRBV7-8; clone_size: NA; d_call: NA; cdr3_aa: CASSWAYEQYF; cdr3_nt: TGTGCCAGCAGCTGGGCCTACGAGCAGTACTTC
j_call: TRBJ2-3; v_call: TRBV5-5; clone_size: NA; d_call: NA; cdr3_aa: CASSLGQASTDTQYF; cdr3_nt: TGTGCCAGCAGCTTGGGCCAGGCCAGCACAGATACGCAGTATTTT
j_call: TRBJ1-2; v_call: TRBV30; clone_size: NA; d_call: TRBD1; cdr3_aa: CAWSGTGGSLNYGYTF; cdr3_nt: TGTGCCTGGAGCGGAACAGGGGGCTCACTTAACTATGGCTACACCTTC
j_call: TRBJ2-4; v_call: TRBV30; clone_size: NA; d_call: NA; cdr3_aa: CAWRSGVGNIQYF; cdr3_nt: TGTGCCTGGCGCTCAGGAGTCGGAAACATTCAGTACTTC
j_call: TRBJ1-6; v_call: TRBV9; clone_size: NA; d_call: NA; cdr3_aa: CASSVGSDQYNSPLHF; cdr3_nt: TGTGCCAGCAGCGTAGGCTCAGACCAGTATAATTCACCCCTCCACTTT
j_call: TRBJ1-2; v_call: TRBV7-9; clone_size: NA; d_call: NA; cdr3_aa: CASTGDRGWGEGYTF; cdr3_nt: TGTGCCAGCACCGGGGACCGGGGGTGGGGAGAAGGCTACACCTTC
j_call: TRBJ1-6; v_call: TRBV14; clone_size: NA; d_call: NA; cdr3_aa: CASSQYGGGSPLHF; cdr3_nt: TGTGCCAGCAGCCAATACGGGGGTGGTTCACCCCTCCACTTT
j_call: TRBJ2-1; v_call: TRBV11-1; clone_size: NA; d_call: TRBD1; cdr3_aa: CASSLGQGTYNEQFF; cdr3_nt: TGTGCCAGCAGTCTTGGACAGGGCACCTACAATGAGCAGTTCTTC
j_call: TRBJ2-1; v_call: TRBV5-1; clone_size: few; d_call: TRBD1; cdr3_aa: CASSRGTGADNEQFF; cdr3_nt: TGCGCCAGCAGCCGCGGGACAGGGGCGGACAATGAGCAGTTCTTC
j_call: TRBJ2-7; v_call: TRBV19; clone_size: few; d_call: NA; cdr3_aa: CASSIEKGVGYEQYF; cdr3_nt: TGTGCCAGTAGTATAGAAAAAGGGGTTGGGTACGAGCAGTACTTC
j_call: TRBJ2-2; v_call: TRBV11-3; clone_size: NA; d_call: TRBD2; cdr3_aa: CASSLTRGFSGELFF; cdr3_nt: TGTGCCAGCAGCTTGACGCGGGGGTTCTCCGGGGAGCTGTTTTTT
j_call: TRBJ1-1; v_call: TRBV3-1/TRBV3-2; clone_size: NA; d_call: NA; cdr3_aa: CASSQGGQGFFF; cdr3_nt: TGTGCCAGCAGCCAAGGGGGTCAGGGTTTTTTCTTT
j_call: TRBJ1-1; v_call: TRBV29-1; clone_size: NA; d_call: NA; cdr3_aa: CSVQGGYAFSTEAFF; cdr3_nt: TGCAGCGTCCAAGGTGGTTATGCGTTTAGCACTGAAGCTTTCTTT
j_call: TRBJ2-1; v_call: TRBV2; clone_size: NA; d_call: TRBD2; cdr3_aa: CASSTGTSGTYNEQFF; cdr3_nt: TGTGCCAGCAGTACCGGGACTAGCGGGACTTACAATGAGCAGTTCTTC
j_call: TRBJ1-1; v_call: TRBV28; clone_size: NA; d_call: NA; cdr3_aa: CASSPLGAEAFF; cdr3_nt: TGTGCCAGCAGTCCATTGGGGGCTGAAGCTTTCTTT
j_call: TRBJ1-2; v_call: TRBV29-1; clone_size: NA; d_call: TRBD1; cdr3_aa: CSVALIQGADGYTF; cdr3_nt: TGCAGCGTGGCCTTAATCCAGGGGGCGGATGGCTACACCTTC